This TCR beta chain appears in the sequencing data of a study of blood T cell repertoires in COVID-19. About the research overall: Samples of COVID-19 (acute and convalescent) were obtained from the United States, Italy and Spain.

The ends lost 3 bases at V and 1 base at J; junction bases unmatched: 8. CDR3 length equals 17 residues. Germline V gives CDR1 SGHVS, CDR2 FQNEAQ. In the source study's methods: Scientists estimated how many nucleated cells there were by amplifying reference gene primers. Generated by immunoSEQ multiplex PCR, the TCRdb table keeps only in-frame clones and is missing some. The D gene and trimming were derived from the DNA, and the V and J assignments and clone size from that table. The data hold 12,000 to 15,000 clones, with approximately 88% observed a single time. This chain connects TRBV7-8 to TRBJ2-7; 11 bases are shared with TRBD1. The sequenced sample consisted of peripheral blood. The clonotype originates from a human donor in a cohort sampled during active COVID-19. DNA of the CDR3: TGTGCCAGCAGCTTGACTGGACAGGGGGCAGCGTCCTACGAGCAGTACTTC. Translating it yields CASSLTGQGAASYEQYF. Using reference TRBV7-8 and TRBJ2-7 for the parts outside the CDR3, the full variable domain is GAGVSQSPRYKVAKRGQDVALRCDPISGHVSLFWYQQALGQGPEFLTYFQNEAQLDKSGLPSDRFFAERPEGSVSTLKIQRTQQEDSAVYLCASSLTGQGAASYEQYFGPGTRLTVT.